The 22 T cell receptor beta chains below come from one sample, sequenced in a study of early T cells in non-severe SARS-CoV-2 infection. TCRdb ran MiXCR on the 5' RACE reads and lists one entry per CDR3 protein. The sample includes 86,000 or so distinct CDR3 sequences, about 6.5% of them seen just once. Input material: whole blood. The receptor set was obtained from an adult who was a healthcare worker with PCR-confirmed SARS-CoV-2 infection or an uninfected control (not recorded which).

The V gene is TRBV27, the J gene TRBJ2-7; D uncertain. V shed 3 bases and J shed 3 bases, with 9 bases lying between them. Germline CDR1 reads MNHEY; CDR2 reads SMNVEV (reference sequence). There are 13 residues in the CDR3. The CDR3 DNA sequence: TGTGCCAGCAGTTTGATCCAAGGCTACGAGCAGTACTTC. This translates into CASSLIQGYEQYF.

This clonotype has at least ten counts. This chain connects TRBV6-1 to TRBJ2-2; TRBD2 aligns across 8 bases. CDR1 is MNHNS and CDR2 is SASEGT in the germline V gene. J lost 4 bases, V lost 10 bases, and 8 bases had no gene match. The CDR3 covers 14 residues. CDR3 region: CATGSGTSTGELFF. CDR3 nucleotides: TGTGCCACGGGAAGTGGGACTAGCACCGGGGAGCTGTTTTTT.

Many counts were recorded for this clonotype. This rearrangement joins TRBV18 to TRBJ1-5; 7 bases are a match to TRBD1. This CDR3 comprises 15 residues. Germline V lookup: CDR1 KGHSH, CDR2 LQKENI. After removal of 5 bases from V and 0 bases from J, the junction contained 4 bases not matched to a gene. CDR3 in DNA: TGTGCCAGCTCAAAGGGACAGTATAGCAATCAGCCCCAGCATTTT. Protein: CASSKGQYSNQPQHF.

V and J are TRBV28 and TRBJ1-3, with D perhaps matching TRBD1 (5 bases). The CDR3 is 14 residues long. Trimming removed 7 bases at V and 0 bases at J, with 10 bases between. Germline V gives CDR1 MDHEN, CDR2 SYDVKM. The CDR3 protein is CASILGGSGNTIYF. DNA of the CDR3: TGTGCCAGCATCTTGGGGGGCTCTGGAAACACCATATATTTT.

The rearrangement joins TRBV10-1 to TRBJ2-2; D is possibly TRBD1 (5 bases). Per germline, CDR1 WNHNN and CDR2 SYGVQD (reference sequence). V was cut by 4 bases and J by 5 bases, with 14 bases left in between. The CDR3 has 15 residues. For the CDR3, the DNA is TGCGCCAGCAGTGGAGCTTGCAGGGCTACCGGGGAGCTGTTTTTT. This sequence encodes CASSGACRATGELFF.

There are many counts of this clonotype. The V call is TRBV7-9, the J call TRBJ2-7; 11 positions match TRBD1. V gave up 5 bases and J gave up 4 bases; unmatched junction bases: 4. Germline V gene sequence: CDR1 SEHNR, CDR2 FQNEAQ (reference sequence). The CDR3 loop spans 14 amino acids. The CDR3 DNA reads TGTGCCAGCAGCCCTGGACAGGGGGCTTACGAGCAGTACTTC. This encodes CASSPGQGAYEQYF.

The chain links TRBV7-9 to TRBJ1-2; tentative D call: TRBD1 (6 bases). V lost 6 bases and J lost 4, with 12 bases in between. Germline V gene data show CDR1 as SEHNR and CDR2 as FQNEAQ (reference sequence). This CDR3 spans 13 amino acids. This CDR3 is CASRRTEGYGYTF. CDR3 DNA sequence: TGTGCCAGCAGGAGGACAGAAGGCTATGGCTACACCTTC.

This clonotype has at least ten counts. Here the CDR3 reads CASSPIPSWRSNSPLHF. CDR3 sequence (DNA): TGTGCCAGCAGCCCAATTCCCTCATGGAGGAGTAATTCACCCCTCCACTTT. V and J are TRBV7-2 and TRBJ1-6; D is unclear. The CDR3 is made up of 17 amino acids. Germline assignment: CDR1 SGHTA and CDR2 FQGNSA. The ends were cut back, 5 bases at V and 6 bases at J, with 20 bases in the middle. The full variable domain, its missing parts supplied by reference TRBV7-2 and TRBJ1-6, is GAGVSQSPSNKVTEKGKDVELRCDPISGHTALYWYRQSLGQGLEFLIYFQGNSAPDKSGLPSDRFSAERTGGSVSTLTIQRTQQEDSAVYLCASSPIPSWRSNSPLHFGNGTRLTVT.

V is TRBV4-2 and J is TRBJ2-2; tentatively, D is TRBD1 (6 bases). The germline V gene encodes CDR1 LGHNA and CDR2 YNFKEQ. The V gene lost 0 bases and the J gene lost 7 bases, with 12 bases spanning the gap. The CDR3 runs 15 residues. The CDR3 reads CASSQDPGVGGELFF. The CDR3 coding sequence is TGTGCCAGCAGCCAAGATCCAGGGGTGGGCGGGGAGCTGTTTTTT.

This clonotype was counted ten times or more. The chain is built from TRBV12-3 or TRBV12-4 and TRBJ2-1; a possible D gene is TRBD2 (6 bases). This CDR3 comprises 13 residues. The V and J ends lost 5 bases and 10 bases respectively, with 15 bases between them. CDR3 DNA: TGTGCCAGCAGTCCGTCCCGGGGGTGGGAGCAGTTCTTC. The encoded protein is CASSPSRGWEQFF.

This clonotype was picked up a small number of times. The J gene is TRBJ2-1, the V gene TRBV7-2, with 15 bases that match TRBD2. The CDR3 runs to 20 residues. The V gene's germline CDR1 is SGHTA and CDR2 FQGNSA. After removal of 5 bases from V and 0 bases from J, the junction contained 11 bases not matched to a gene. CDR3 bases: TGTGCCAGCAGCCCGGGGACTAGCGGGAGGACCGAGGGCTCCTACAATGAGCAGTTCTTC. Protein sequence: CASSPGTSGRTEGSYNEQFF.

This clonotype was seen at least ten times. V gene TRBV19 combines with J gene TRBJ2-2, with 9 bases identical to TRBD1. This CDR3 has 14 amino acids. CDR1 and CDR2 from the germline V gene are LNHDA and SQIVND (reference sequence). CDR3 sequence: CAGKRTGVSGELFF. The CDR3, as DNA: TGTGCGGGGAAGAGGACAGGGGTATCCGGGGAGCTGTTTTTT.

The rearrangement uses TRBV7-2 and TRBJ2-7, with D possibly matching TRBD1 (7 bases). Trimming took 3 bases from V and 3 from J, leaving 9 bases between them. CDR1 is SGHTA and CDR2 is FQGNSA in the germline V gene. This CDR3 contains 13 residues. This chain's CDR3 is CASSFQGGYEQYF. CDR3 coding DNA: TGTGCCAGCAGCTTTCAGGGGGGCTACGAGCAGTACTTC.

This clonotype was picked up many times. Here the CDR3 DNA reads TGTGCCAGCAGTCCCCCCTTCCTAGCGGTGAACACCGGGGAGCTGTTTTTT. This gives the protein CASSPPFLAVNTGELFF. The chain is built from TRBV28 and TRBJ2-2; 7 positions match TRBD2. Per germline, CDR1 MDHEN and CDR2 SYDVKM. V gave up 5 bases and J gave up 1 base; unmatched junction bases: 10. The CDR3 length is 17 residues.

Ten or more counts support this clonotype. This chain joins TRBV3-2 and TRBJ2-7. TRBV3-2 is a pseudogene. The CDR3 runs 14 residues. Here the CDR3 reads CASSQDYKSYEQYF. The CDR3 DNA follows: TGTGCCAGCAGCCAAGATTACAAGTCCTACGAGCAGTACTTC.

At least ten counts were recorded for this clonotype. The chain has TRBV7-6 and TRBJ1-6; tentatively, D is TRBD1 (6 bases). The CDR3 sequence is 15 residues long. Germline V lookup: CDR1 SGHVS, CDR2 FNYEAQ. V was cut by 5 bases and J by 8 bases, with 16 bases left in between. This CDR3 is CASSAQQGSDSPLHF. CDR3 in DNA: TGTGCCAGCAGCGCTCAACAGGGTAGTGATTCACCCCTCCACTTT.

In this sample, this clonotype turned up many times. V and J are TRBV11-2 and TRBJ1-1; D not resolved. Germline assignment: CDR1 SGHAT and CDR2 FQNNGV. CDR3 length equals 15 residues. The V end lost 1 base, the J end lost 4 bases, and 13 bases lay between the germline ends. The CDR3 spells CASSLVPGMGTEAFF. CDR3 DNA sequence: TGTGCCAGCAGCTTAGTCCCGGGCATGGGCACTGAAGCTTTCTTT.

This clonotype was counted ten times or more. One junction end disagrees with the germline gene, perhaps due to a read error. The chain recombines TRBV10-3 with TRBJ2-5; maybe TRBD2 (5 bases). The CDR3 runs to 13 residues. The germline V gene encodes CDR1 ENHRY and CDR2 SYGVKD. The CDR3 sequence: CAINERPGETQYF. The CDR3 region has the DNA TGTGCCATCAATGAGCGCCCGGGGGAGACCCAGTACTTC.

Here the CDR3 reads CASSLANNGPDTQYF. The CDR3 region has the DNA TGTGCCAGCAGCTTAGCGAATAACGGTCCAGATACGCAGTATTTT. The V and J genes are TRBV7-2 and TRBJ2-3; D remains unclear. Germline CDR1 is SGHTA and CDR2 is FQGNSA. Trimming stripped 0 bases from V and 4 bases from J, with 11 bases between. This CDR3 spans 15 amino acids.

This clonotype was picked up many times. This sequence joins TRBV11-3 and TRBJ2-7; D is undetermined. With 3 bases removed from V and 2 bases from J, the gap between germline ends came to 2 bases. Looked up from germline, CDR1 is SGHNT and CDR2 is YENEEA. This CDR3 comprises 11 residues. As DNA, the CDR3 is TGTGCCAGCAGCTTCCCCTACGAGCAGTACTTC. It translates to CASSFPYEQYF. Full variable domain (outside the CDR3, taken from reference TRBV11-3 and TRBJ2-7): EAGVVQSPRYKIIEKKQPVAFWCNPISGHNTLYWYLQNLGQGPELLIRYENEEAVDDSQLPKDRFSAERLKGVDSTLKIQPAELGDSAVYLCASSFPYEQYFGPGTRLTVT.

The table lists this clonotype with many counts. As DNA, the CDR3 is TGTGCCAGCAGCCCTGACCCCCGGGGGAGTGACAATGAGCAGTTCTTC. Its translation: CASSPDPRGSDNEQFF. J is TRBJ2-1 and V is TRBV9; TRBD2 might be the D (6 bases). V was trimmed by 4 bases and J by 5 bases, leaving 19 bases between them. Germline V gene lookup returns CDR1 SGDLS and CDR2 YYNGEE. There are 16 residues in the CDR3. The whole variable domain, filled in from reference TRBV9 and TRBJ2-1, reads DSGVTQTPKHLITATGQRVTLRCSPRSGDLSVYWYQQSLDQGLQFLIQYYNGEERAKGNILERFSAQQFPDLHSELNLSSLELGDSALYFCASSPDPRGSDNEQFFGPGTRLTVL.

The table lists this clonotype with a few counts. This chain connects TRBV19 to TRBJ2-6; TRBD1 matches at 7 bases. CDR1 and CDR2 from the germline V gene are LNHDA and SQIVND (reference sequence). This CDR3 comprises 16 residues. Unmatched junction bases numbered 0, after V lost 1 base and J lost 0 bases. CDR3 amino acids: CASSIAGGSGANVLTF. The DNA for the CDR3 is TGTGCCAGTAGTATAGCAGGGGGCTCTGGGGCCAACGTCCTGACTTTC.